This T cell receptor (beta chain) appears in the sequencing data of a study of beta chain features in type 1 diabetes. General study findings and limits: The naive, central memory and Treg TCRB repertoires of patients appeared to be more similar to one another than those of healthy donors. Fewer junction insertions and more nucleotide deletions appeared in type 1 diabetes patients. TCRB CDR3s from Type 1 diabetes patients were moderately but significantly shorter in all four CD4+ subsets. No resolution was reached here on whether HLA type influences TCRB rearrangement.

Sequenced material consisted of expressed TCRB transcripts (all of the isolated RNA was reverse transcribed). The repertoire was sequenced with immunoSEQ multiplex PCR; TCRdb's copy has only in-frame clones and lacks some. The data show 200,000 to 250,000 clones, approximately 16% seen once. The CDR3 extends over 12 amino acids. The germline gives CDR1 SGHRS, CDR2 YFSETQ. V lost 4 bases to trimming and J lost 5 bases, with 7 bases between them. A word on this clone: The target antigen is unknown.

It was via CD45RO/CCR7/CD25/CD127/CD95/CD27 that CD4+ naive, central memory, regulatory and stem cell-like memory cells were sorted. J is TRBJ2-1 and V is TRBV5-1; no clear D. The sample consisted of naive CD4+ T cells from blood. The source of this sequence is a man aged 30-40 years with type 1 diabetes. CDR3 region: CASSRADNEQFF. CDR3 in DNA: TGCGCCAGCAGCCGGGCAGACAATGAGCAGTTCTTC.